One sample yielded the 32 T cell receptor beta chains listed below, sequenced in a study of blood T cell repertoires in COVID-19. Assay: immunoSEQ multiplex PCR; the TCRdb copy retains only in-frame clones and omits some. The table shows roughly 380,000 clones, with around 85% occurring only once. Sample: peripheral blood. Every receptor here comes from a woman aged 18-29 years with acute or convalescent COVID-19.

This clone appeared once. The V gene is TRBV27, the J gene TRBJ2-7; 7 nucleotides line up with TRBD1. J was trimmed by 6 bases and V by 2 bases; bases with no gene match: 4. CDR1 and CDR2 (germline): MNHEY, SMNVEV (reference sequence). The CDR3 has 13 amino acids. The CDR3 coding sequence is TGTGCCAGCAGTTTAACAGGGGACCGCGAGCAGTACTTC. Translation gives CASSLTGDREQYF.

V is TRBV6-5 and J is TRBJ1-1, with a tentative D call TRBD1 (5 bases). The ends were cut back, 6 bases at V and 1 base at J, with 9 bases in the middle. Per the germline V gene, CDR1 is MNHEY and CDR2 is SVGAGI. The CDR3 spans 13 residues. The chain's CDR3 is CASSADRNTEAFF. Here the CDR3 DNA reads TGTGCCAGCAGCGCCGACAGGAACACTGAAGCTTTCTTT.

The chain employs TRBV29-1 and TRBJ1-3, with 12 bases lining up with TRBD1. Germline V gene lookup returns CDR1 SQVTM and CDR2 ANQGSEA. CDR3 length equals 17 residues. V shed 0 bases, J shed 0 bases, and the junction held 3 bases outside the gene matches. The CDR3 DNA sequence: TGCAGCGTTGAAGACGGGACAGGGGGCACCTCTGGAAACACCATATATTTT. This gives the protein CSVEDGTGGTSGNTIYF.

This chain uses TRBV7-2 with TRBJ2-3, with 10 bases identical to TRBD2. CDR1 SGHTA and CDR2 FQGNSA come from the germline V gene. The CDR3 has 17 residues. J was trimmed by 2 bases and V by 0 bases; bases with no gene match: 5. This chain's CDR3 is CASSLAGSGGPTDTQYF. Written as DNA, the CDR3 is TGTGCCAGCAGCTTAGCAGGTAGCGGGGGGCCCACAGATACGCAGTATTTT.

The chain is built from TRBV5-1 and TRBJ2-5; no firm D call. Germline-derived CDR1 and CDR2 are SGHRS and YFSETQ. V lost 0 bases, J lost 4 bases, and 7 bases lay in between. The CDR3 length is 13 residues. CDR3 region: CASSLDYPETQYF. The CDR3 nucleotides are TGCGCCAGCAGCTTGGACTATCCAGAGACCCAGTACTTC.

The rearrangement uses TRBV19 and TRBJ2-3; maybe TRBD2 (5 bases). The CDR3 covers 15 residues. Trimming left V 5 bases short and J 3 bases short, with 15 bases between. Per germline, CDR1 LNHDA and CDR2 SQIVND (reference sequence). In nucleotides, the CDR3 is TGTGCCAGTAGTCCGGACTTTGAGGGAACAGATACGCAGTATTTT. Protein: CASSPDFEGTDTQYF.

The J gene is TRBJ1-6, the V gene TRBV6-5; unclear D gene. CDR1 is MNHEY, CDR2 SVGAGI, per germline. This CDR3 region has 14 residues. The V and J ends lost 8 bases and 8 bases respectively, with 16 bases between them. CDR3 bases: TGTGCCAGCGCCTCGAACGGTGAGGATTCACCCCTCCACTTT. It yields the protein CASASNGEDSPLHF.

This chain joins TRBV2 and TRBJ1-6, with D tentatively TRBD1 (5 bases). The V gene lost 5 bases and the J gene lost 4 bases, with 9 bases spanning the gap. The CDR3 runs to 14 residues. Germline V lookup: CDR1 SNHLY, CDR2 FYNNEI. CDR3 coding DNA: TGTGCCAGCAGTCCGGACACTTATAATTCACCCCTCCACTTT. It codes for CASSPDTYNSPLHF. Filled out from reference TRBV2 and TRBJ1-6, the complete variable domain reads EPEVTQTPSHQVTQMGQEVILRCVPISNHLYFYWYRQILGQKVEFLVSFYNNEISEKSEIFDDQFSVERPDGSNFTLKIRSTKLEDSAMYFCASSPDTYNSPLHFGNGTRLTVT.

This chain connects TRBV6-6 to TRBJ1-2, with 8 positions matching TRBD1. This CDR3 is built from 16 residues. V was pared by 0 bases and J by 7 bases, with 10 bases of the junction left unmatched. Germline CDR1 MNHNY, CDR2 SVGAGI (reference sequence). The CDR3 loop is CASSYSQTGELGGYTF. CDR3 DNA sequence: TGTGCCAGCAGTTACTCCCAGACAGGGGAACTAGGTGGCTACACCTTC.

V gene TRBV2 combines with J gene TRBJ1-5; 9 bases match TRBD1. Unmatched junction bases numbered 5, after V lost 6 bases and J lost 5 bases. Germline V gene lookup returns CDR1 SNHLY and CDR2 FYNNEI. There are 14 residues in the CDR3. The CDR3: CASSRDRVDQPQHF. CDR3 nucleotides: TGTGCCAGCAGCCGGGACAGGGTGGATCAGCCCCAGCATTTT.

V and J are TRBV2 and TRBJ1-1, with D possibly being TRBD1 (5 bases). V shed 7 bases and J shed 3 bases, with 12 bases lying between them. The germline CDR1 and CDR2 sequences are SNHLY and FYNNEI. The CDR3 totals 13 residues. CDR3 DNA: TGTGCCAGCACGGGGGAATCAGACACTGAAGCTTTCTTT. Protein sequence: CASTGESDTEAFF.

The chain uses TRBV9 and TRBJ2-2, with TRBD2 matching over 13 bases. This CDR3 has 16 residues. From germline, CDR1 is SGDLS and CDR2 YYNGEE. Trimming at V came to 0 bases and at J to 12 bases, leaving 8 bases not matched to a gene. The CDR3 spells CASSVELAGGQGKLFF. The CDR3 DNA follows: TGTGCCAGCAGCGTAGAACTAGCGGGAGGGCAGGGGAAGCTGTTTTTT. Combining the CDR3 with reference TRBV9 and TRBJ2-2 gives the whole variable domain DSGVTQTPKHLITATGQRVTLRCSPRSGDLSVYWYQQSLDQGLQFLIQYYNGEERAKGNILERFSAQQFPDLHSELNLSSLELGDSALYFCASSVELAGGQGKLFFGEGSRLTVL.

This sequence joins TRBV2 and TRBJ2-3; 11 positions match TRBD2. J lost 3 bases, V lost 6 bases, and 8 bases had no gene match. CDR1 SNHLY and CDR2 FYNNEI come from the germline V gene. This CDR3 spans 16 amino acids. The CDR3 region is CASRVTSGSKTDTQYF. CDR3 bases: TGTGCCAGCAGAGTTACTAGCGGGAGTAAGACAGATACGCAGTATTTT.

The V gene is TRBV28, the J gene TRBJ1-5; 10 nucleotides agree with TRBD1. With V trimmed by 7 bases and J by 2 bases, 5 bases remained unmatched. Germline V gene data show CDR1 as MDHEN and CDR2 as SYDVKM. There are 15 residues in the CDR3. CDR3 sequence: CASNEGTGGNQPQHF. CDR3 DNA: TGTGCCAGCAATGAGGGGACAGGGGGCAATCAGCCCCAGCATTTT.

V is TRBV5-5 and J is TRBJ1-4; a weak D match, TRBD1 (5 bases). The CDR3 loop spans 13 amino acids. Germline assignment: CDR1 SGHKS and CDR2 YYEKEE (reference sequence). Trimming took 4 bases from V and 8 from J, leaving 12 bases between them. The CDR3 reads CASSPGAWEKLFF. Here the CDR3 DNA reads TGTGCCAGCAGCCCTGGGGCTTGGGAAAAACTGTTTTTT.

This clone has more than one count but fewer than ten. This chain connects TRBV27 to TRBJ1-4; 8 bases agree with TRBD1. V trimming: 2 bases; J trimming: 2 bases; junction bases outside the gene matches: 4. The CDR3 sequence is 16 residues long. Germline V gene sequence: CDR1 MNHEY, CDR2 SMNVEV (reference sequence). This chain's CDR3 is CASSLRQGATNEKLFF. CDR3 bases: TGTGCCAGCAGTTTACGGCAGGGGGCGACTAATGAAAAACTGTTTTTT.

The V and J genes are TRBV2 and TRBJ1-5; D not resolved. The germline CDR1 and CDR2 sequences are SNHLY and FYNNEI. This CDR3 region has 12 residues. V lost 3 bases, J lost 4 bases, and 4 bases lay in between. The CDR3 reads CASSDRNQPQHF. CDR3 coding DNA: TGTGCCAGCAGTGACAGGAATCAGCCCCAGCATTTT.

CDR3 loop: CASSESRSLGIQYF. The CDR3 DNA sequence: TGCGCCAGCAGTGAGTCTAGGAGTTTGGGCATTCAGTACTTC. V usage is TRBV10-1 and J usage is TRBJ2-4, with D hard to call. The CDR3 length is 14 residues. The germline V gene encodes CDR1 WNHNN and CDR2 SYGVQD (reference sequence). V was clipped by 0 bases and J by 9 bases, with 12 bases between them.

The rearrangement uses TRBV12-3 or TRBV12-4 and TRBJ1-1, with a tentative D call TRBD1 (6 bases). This CDR3 region has 13 residues. V shed 3 bases and J shed 4 bases, with 9 bases lying between them. CDR3 residues: CASSFLGGTEAFF. Here the CDR3 DNA reads TGTGCCAGCAGTTTTTTAGGGGGCACTGAAGCTTTCTTT.

The V gene is TRBV6-5, the J gene TRBJ2-1; 9 nucleotides match TRBD1. Losses at the gene ends were 6 bases for V and 3 bases for J; bases not matched to a gene: 3. CDR1 is MNHEY, CDR2 SVGAGI, per germline. The CDR3 covers 14 residues. The DNA for the CDR3 is TGTGCCAGCAGACCGACAGGGGGCTACAATGAGCAGTTCTTC. Translated, it gives CASRPTGGYNEQFF.

The rearrangement links TRBV5-4 to TRBJ2-1; TRBD2 agrees at 14 bases. The CDR3 has 15 residues. V dropped 5 bases and J dropped 5; count of bases not matched to a gene: 3. Germline CDR1 SGHNT, CDR2 YYREEE (reference sequence). Written as DNA, the CDR3 is TGTGCCAGCAGACCGGGACTAGCGGGGGACAATGAGCAGTTCTTC. It specifies CASRPGLAGDNEQFF.

V and J are TRBV1 and TRBJ2-1; the tabulated D call, TRBD2, remains unverified against the DNA. TRBV1 is described as a pseudogene. The CDR3 loop spans 17 amino acids. In DNA form, the CDR3 reads TGCACCAGCAGCCGAGGACTAGCGGGAGGGGGATACAATGAGCAGTTCTTC. Amino acid sequence: CTSSRGLAGGGYNEQFF.

This clone was seen only a few times. The genes are TRBV6-6 and TRBJ1-1, with D unresolved. This CDR3 is 15 amino acids long. Germline V gives CDR1 MNHNY, CDR2 SVGAGI (reference sequence). Trimming cost V 7 bases and J 1 base, with 16 bases left between them. The CDR3 sequence: CASTPPGLRNTEAFF. The DNA for the CDR3 is TGTGCCAGCACCCCTCCCGGGTTAAGGAACACTGAAGCTTTCTTT.

This chain connects TRBV28 to TRBJ1-2; 8 bases fit TRBD1. This CDR3 contains 20 residues. J gave up 1 base and V 1 base, and 17 bases lay outside the gene matches. Germline values: CDR1 MDHEN, CDR2 SYDVKM. The CDR3 coding sequence is TGTGCCAGCAGTTTATTAAGCTCAGGGGGCCCGGTGGTCCTTAACTATGGCTACACCTTC. Protein product: CASSLLSSGGPVVLNYGYTF.

The genes are TRBV21-1 and TRBJ2-1; the table's D call, TRBD2, was not checked against the DNA. TRBV21-1 corresponds to a pseudogene. The CDR3 is 18 residues long. CDR3 coding DNA: TGTGCCAGCAGCATCTACATCCTTAGCGGGGGGAACTACAATGAGCAGTTCTTC. Translating it yields CASSIYILSGGNYNEQFF.

This rearrangement joins TRBV12-5 to TRBJ1-1; no clear D. CDR3 size: 15 residues. Germline V gives CDR1 LGHNT, CDR2 FRNRAP. Between the trimmed V and J ends, which lost 1 base and 1 base, there was a span of 10 bases. The CDR3 bases are TGTGCTAGTGGTTTGGGAGGCGGCTCGAACACTGAAGCTTTCTTT. It encodes CASGLGGGSNTEAFF. The full variable domain, with the rest looked up from reference TRBV12-5 and TRBJ1-1, is DARVTQTPRHKVTEMGQEVTMRCQPILGHNTVFWYRQTMMQGLELLAYFRNRAPLDDSGMPKDRFSAEMPDATLATLKIQPSEPRDSAVYFCASGLGGGSNTEAFFGQGTRLTVV.

The chain carries TRBV28 and TRBJ1-5; 7 positions agree with TRBD1. Germline values: CDR1 MDHEN, CDR2 SYDVKM. The CDR3 has 15 residues. V was clipped by 5 bases and J by 6 bases; unmatched bases: 10. CDR3 residues: CASSLGQPGAQPQHF. The CDR3 DNA is TGTGCCAGCAGTCTGGGACAGCCAGGGGCTCAGCCCCAGCATTTT.

To note about this clone: The junction differs from germline at one of its ends, possibly a read error. This chain uses TRBV24-1 with TRBJ2-7; possibly TRBD2 for D (6 bases). Germline V gives CDR1 KGHDR, CDR2 SFDVKD. The CDR3 is 12 amino acids. The CDR3, as DNA: TGTGCCACCAGCCGGGACTCCGACGAGCAGTACTTC. Translated, it gives CATSRDSDEQYF.

The rearrangement uses TRBV5-4 and TRBJ2-1, with TRBD2 matching 13 bases. The ends lost 6 bases at V and 6 bases at J; junction bases unmatched: 9. The CDR3 is 16 amino acids. Germline CDR1 reads SGHNT; CDR2 reads YYREEE (reference sequence). The CDR3 sequence: CASTVRRTSGSNEQFF. The CDR3 bases are TGTGCCAGCACCGTTCGTAGGACTAGCGGGAGCAATGAGCAGTTCTTC.

The CDR3 bases are TGTGCCAGCAGCTTAGCAAGAGGCGGGGTAGGAACGAGGACTGAAGCTTTCTTT. Its translation: CASSLARGGVGTRTEAFF. The J gene is TRBJ1-1, the V gene TRBV7-9; D ambiguous. This CDR3 comprises 18 residues. Germline V gene data show CDR1 as SEHNR and CDR2 as FQNEAQ (reference sequence). V dropped 0 bases and J dropped 5 bases, with 22 bases sitting between them.

The rearrangement joins TRBV28 to TRBJ1-4; possibly TRBD1 for D (5 bases). This CDR3 has 13 residues. The germline gives CDR1 MDHEN, CDR2 SYDVKM. Trimming stripped 1 base from V and 12 bases from J, with 12 bases between. Written as DNA, the CDR3 is TGTGCCAGCAGTTTATCGGGGGGTGCGGAACTGTTTTTT. Encoded protein: CASSLSGGAELFF. Drawing the rest from reference TRBV28 and TRBJ1-4, the complete variable domain is DVKVTQSSRYLVKRTGEKVFLECVQDMDHENMFWYRQDPGLGLRLIYFSYDVKMKEKGDIPEGYSVSREKKERFSLILESASTNQTSMYLCASSLSGGAELFFGSGTQLSVL.

The V call is TRBV2, the J call TRBJ1-2; the match to TRBD1 covers 9 bases. The trim removed 4 bases at V and 7 bases at J, leaving 7 bases unmatched. CDR1 is SNHLY, CDR2 FYNNEI, per germline. The CDR3 loop spans 14 amino acids. CDR3: CASSVAQGARGYTF. CDR3 nucleotide sequence: TGTGCCAGCAGTGTCGCACAGGGGGCGCGTGGCTACACCTTC.